These 24 T cell receptor beta chains were all obtained from the same sample, sequenced in a study of blood T cell repertoires in COVID-19. Produced via immunoSEQ multiplex PCR; TCRdb's table is partial and in-frame only. This sample has about 100,000 clones, with over 75% found just once. Sequenced sample: peripheral blood. Receptor source: a man aged 30 to 45 in a cohort sampled during active COVID-19.

The gene calls are TRBV3-1 (or the pseudogene TRBV3-2) and TRBJ1-6; D unresolved. V lost 2 bases and J lost 7, with 18 bases in between. The CDR3 runs 17 residues. From germline, CDR1 is LGHDT and CDR2 YNNKEL (reference sequence). The DNA of the CDR3 is TGTGCCAGCAGCCAAAGTTACGTTATGGGCGCCAATTCACCCCTCCACTTT. It codes for CASSQSYVMGANSPLHF.

This clone was recorded once. This chain connects TRBV2 to TRBJ2-7, with 8 bases fitting TRBD1. The J segment lost 6 bases and the V segment lost 5 bases, leaving 6 bases of the junction unmatched. The CDR3 loop spans 13 amino acids. CDR1 and CDR2 (germline): SNHLY, FYNNEI. DNA of the CDR3: TGTGCCAGCAGTATAGGACAGGGCCCCGAGCAGTACTTC. Its translation is CASSIGQGPEQYF.

The CDR3: CASSLTGTYGYTF. DNA of the CDR3: TGCGCCAGCAGCTTGACGGGAACGTATGGCTACACCTTC. This chain uses TRBV5-1 with TRBJ1-2; D call uncertain. This CDR3 spans 13 amino acids. Per the germline V gene, CDR1 is SGHRS and CDR2 is YFSETQ. V was pared by 1 base and J by 5 bases, with 9 bases between. The entire variable domain, with the rest obtained from reference TRBV5-1 and TRBJ1-2, is as follows: KAGVTQTPRYLIKTRGQQVTLSCSPISGHRSVSWYQQTPGQGLQFLFEYFSETQRNKGNFPGRFSGRQFSNSRSEMNVSTLELGDSALYLCASSLTGTYGYTFGSGTRLTVV.

The chain is built from TRBV7-2 and TRBJ2-7; perhaps TRBD1 as D (5 bases). Germline loops: CDR1 SGHTA, CDR2 FQGNSA. Trimming removed 0 bases from V and 3 bases from J, with 9 bases in between. This CDR3 has 14 amino acids. CDR3 in amino acids: CASSLANRIYEQYF. The CDR3, as DNA: TGTGCCAGCAGCTTAGCGAACAGGATCTACGAGCAGTACTTC.

The chain combines TRBV11-2 with TRBJ1-6, with 9 positions matching TRBD1. CDR3 size: 14 residues. Germline V gene lookup returns CDR1 SGHAT and CDR2 FQNNGV. V trimming: 6 bases; J trimming: 7 bases; junction bases outside the gene matches: 4. The CDR3 is CASRQQGANSPLHF. In DNA, the CDR3 is TGTGCCAGCAGACAACAGGGGGCAAATTCACCCCTCCACTTT.

A remark on this clone: One junction end does not reproduce the germline sequence, and a read error may be involved. The chain combines TRBV12-3 or TRBV12-4 with TRBJ2-7, with 9 bases identical to TRBD1. This CDR3 is built from 11 residues. The CDR3 sequence is CASSSGTGPLF. The CDR3 coding sequence is TGTGCCAGCAGTTCCGGGACAGGGCCCCTCTTC.

V gene TRBV9 combines with J gene TRBJ2-3; TRBD1 matches 7 bases. The ends lost 4 bases at V and 0 bases at J; junction bases unmatched: 8. Germline V gives CDR1 SGDLS, CDR2 YYNGEE. The CDR3 runs to 16 residues. The CDR3 coding sequence is TGTGCCAGCAGCAAAGAGACAGGGCTTAGCACAGATACGCAGTATTTT. Amino acids: CASSKETGLSTDTQYF.

The chain has TRBV6-6 and TRBJ2-7; 8 positions match TRBD1. V trimming: 7 bases; J trimming: 2 bases; junction bases outside the gene matches: 7. Germline V CDR1 and CDR2: MNHNY, SVGAGI (reference sequence). This CDR3 has 14 residues. The CDR3 here is CASTPDREPYEQYF. The CDR3 nucleotides are TGTGCCAGCACCCCGGACAGGGAGCCCTACGAGCAGTACTTC.

The chain joins TRBV5-8 to TRBJ1-5; D unclear. The V and J ends lost 0 bases and 2 bases respectively, with 9 bases between them. Germline V gives CDR1 SGHTS, CDR2 YDEGEE. The CDR3 contains 15 residues. CDR3 coding DNA: TGTGCCAGCAGCTTGGCCCTCGGTGGCAATCAGCCCCAGCATTTT. Its protein product is CASSLALGGNQPQHF.

V usage is TRBV4-3 and J usage is TRBJ2-2; 12 bases line up with TRBD2. The germline V gene encodes CDR1 LGHNA and CDR2 YSLEER. The length of the CDR3 is 17 residues. V was clipped by 4 bases and J by 3 bases; unmatched bases: 6. The CDR3 loop is CASSLKGLAGHTGELFF. DNA of the CDR3: TGCGCCAGCAGCCTAAAGGGACTAGCGGGTCACACCGGGGAGCTGTTTTTT.

V is TRBV7-2 and J is TRBJ1-6, with 10 bases fitting TRBD1. The CDR3 runs 16 residues. CDR1 and CDR2 from the germline V gene are SGHTA and FQGNSA. The ends lost 5 bases at V and 7 bases at J; junction bases unmatched: 8. As DNA, the CDR3 is TGTGCCAGCAGCATCCGGGACAGGGGCATGAATTCACCCCTCCACTTT. Amino acid sequence: CASSIRDRGMNSPLHF.

CDR3 sequence (DNA): TGTGCCAGCAGTTTGAACAGTCAAGAGACCCAGTACTTC. Protein product: CASSLNSQETQYF. J is TRBJ2-5 and V is TRBV12-3 or TRBV12-4; no firm D call. The CDR3 is made up of 13 amino acids. With 3 bases removed from V and 2 bases from J, the gap between germline ends came to 7 bases.

V usage is TRBV6-5 and J usage is TRBJ1-2; D might be TRBD1 (5 bases). Germline assignment: CDR1 MNHEY and CDR2 SVGAGI. The CDR3 spans 14 residues. Trimming stripped 5 bases from V and 10 bases from J, with 20 bases between. The CDR3 DNA is TGTGCCAGCAGTCCGGGACTAGACGGCGGAATCTACACCTTC. It codes for CASSPGLDGGIYTF.

J is TRBJ1-4 and V is TRBV7-9, with 7 nucleotides matching TRBD1. Trimming took 3 bases from V and 8 from J; bases not matched to a gene: 18. CDR3 length: 18 amino acids. Germline V gene lookup returns CDR1 SEHNR and CDR2 FQNEAQ (reference sequence). CDR3 residues: CASSLGWTGGILGEKLFF. CDR3 sequence (DNA): TGTGCCAGCAGCTTGGGATGGACAGGAGGCATCTTAGGCGAAAAACTGTTTTTT.

The J gene is TRBJ2-3, the V gene TRBV19; D is undetermined. The V gene's germline CDR1 is LNHDA and CDR2 SQIVND (reference sequence). Trimming took 5 bases from V and 1 from J, leaving 4 bases between them. The CDR3 totals 12 residues. The CDR3 DNA reads TGTGCCAGTAGTCGGGGCACAGATACGCAGTATTTT. This translates into CASSRGTDTQYF. Looking up the rest from reference TRBV19 and TRBJ2-3 gives the full variable domain: DGGITQSPKYLFRKEGQNVTLSCEQNLNHDAMYWYRQDPGQGLRLIYYSQIVNDFQKGDIAEGYSVSREKKESFPLTVTSAQKNPTAFYLCASSRGTDTQYFGPGTRLTVL.

This chain uses TRBV2 with TRBJ2-7; TRBD1 matches 8 bases. The CDR3 spans 15 residues. The V segment lost 4 bases and the J segment 2 bases; nucleotides outside the gene matches: 7. The germline V gene encodes CDR1 SNHLY and CDR2 FYNNEI. The CDR3 loop reads CASSGTGTGTYEQYF. CDR3 bases: TGTGCCAGCAGTGGAACCGGGACAGGCACCTACGAGCAGTACTTC.

This sequence joins TRBV10-3 and TRBJ2-7, with 7 bases matching TRBD1. The CDR3 runs 13 residues. The germline V gene encodes CDR1 ENHRY and CDR2 SYGVKD. Trimming cost V 8 bases and J 2 bases; bases outside gene matches: 6. The DNA of the CDR3 is TGTGCCATCCGGACAGGAGGTGCCTACGAGCAGTACTTC. Translating gives CAIRTGGAYEQYF.

The chain employs TRBV9 and TRBJ2-2; D not certain. The CDR3 extends over 14 amino acids. Germline values: CDR1 SGDLS, CDR2 YYNGEE. Trimming shortened V by 3 bases and J by 2 bases, and 8 bases separated the two germline ends. Here the CDR3 DNA reads TGTGCCAGCAGCGCCTTGAGAAACACCGGGGAGCTGTTTTTT. This translates into CASSALRNTGELFF.

This clone was seen a single time. V and J are TRBV27 and TRBJ1-2, with TRBD1 matching over 7 bases. This CDR3 comprises 13 residues. Per the germline V gene, CDR1 is MNHEY and CDR2 is SMNVEV (reference sequence). V shed 6 bases and J 4 bases; nucleotides not matched to a gene: 5. CDR3 coding DNA: TGTGCCAGCAGGCAACAGGGGACCTATGGCTACACCTTC. This gives the protein CASRQQGTYGYTF.

The CDR3 reads CASSVSGVTEAFF. In DNA, the CDR3 is TGTGCCAGCAGTGTATCAGGGGTCACTGAAGCTTTCTTT. The V call is TRBV2, the J call TRBJ1-1; tentative D call: TRBD1 (6 bases). The germline gives CDR1 SNHLY, CDR2 FYNNEI. V shed 4 bases and J shed 4 bases, with 10 bases lying between them. The length of the CDR3 is 13 residues.

V usage is TRBV14 and J usage is TRBJ1-2, with 8 bases aligning to TRBD1. CDR3 length: 14 residues. V gave up 4 bases and J gave up 6 bases; unmatched junction bases: 7. The germline gives CDR1 SGHDN, CDR2 FVKESK. The CDR3 region is CASSPDRVGHGYTF. The CDR3 DNA sequence: TGTGCCAGCAGCCCGGACAGGGTTGGGCATGGCTACACCTTC.

The V call is TRBV28, the J call TRBJ2-3; a weak D match, TRBD2 (7 bases). This CDR3 region has 15 residues. CDR1 and CDR2 (germline): MDHEN, SYDVKM. Deletions cut 4 bases from V and 1 base from J, with 12 bases between. The CDR3 reads CASSSGGPGTDTQYF. In DNA, the CDR3 is TGTGCCAGCAGTTCCGGGGGGCCCGGCACAGATACGCAGTATTTT.

In its sample, this clone was seen once. The J gene is TRBJ2-5, the V gene TRBV10-3; 8 bases are shared with TRBD1. Germline-derived CDR1 and CDR2 are ENHRY and SYGVKD. V lost 2 bases, J lost 4 bases, and 9 bases stayed unmatched. The CDR3 is 16 residues long. CDR3 sequence reads: CAISEGQGVGGETQYF. In nucleotides, the CDR3 is TGTGCCATCAGTGAGGGACAGGGAGTAGGAGGAGAGACCCAGTACTTC.

This clone was picked up one time. The chain uses TRBV7-9 and TRBJ2-7; 10 positions match TRBD1. Trimming at V came to 5 bases and at J to 6 bases, leaving 10 bases not matched to a gene. The CDR3 runs 15 residues. CDR1 is SEHNR, CDR2 FQNEAQ, per germline (reference sequence). CDR3 sequence reads: CASSVGETGGSEQYF. In DNA, the CDR3 is TGTGCCAGCAGCGTAGGGGAGACAGGGGGCTCCGAGCAGTACTTC. The variable domain in full, completed from reference TRBV7-9 and TRBJ2-7, reads DTGVSQNPRHKITKRGQNVTFRCDPISEHNRLYWYRQTLGQGPEFLTYFQNEAQLEKSRLLSDRFSAERPKGSFSTLEIQRTEQGDSAMYLCASSVGETGGSEQYFGPGTRLTVT.